The 19 T cell receptor beta chains below all came from one sample that was sequenced in a study of T cell responses to AZD1222 COVID-19 vaccine. Data came from immunoSEQ multiplex PCR; TCRdb stores just in-frame clones and leaves some out. The data show some 120,000 clones, roughly 87% seen once. The starting material was peripheral blood, obtained on day 0 of AZD1222 vaccination. The origin of the receptors is an adult in good health.

This sequence joins TRBV11-2 and TRBJ2-2; 8 bases map to TRBD1. Germline CDR1 and CDR2: SGHAT and FQNNGV. This CDR3 comprises 16 residues. V lost 3 bases to trimming and J lost 4 bases; unmatched junction nucleotides: 7. The CDR3 bases are TGTGCCAGCAGCTTGATGGAACAGGGGGGCACCGGGGAGCTGTTTTTT. As protein: CASSLMEQGGTGELFF. The entire variable domain, with the rest obtained from reference TRBV11-2 and TRBJ2-2, is as follows: EAGVAQSPRYKIIEKRQSVAFWCNPISGHATLYWYQQILGQGPKLLIQFQNNGVVDDSQLPKDRFSAERLKGVDSTLKIQPAKLEDSAVYLCASSLMEQGGTGELFFGEGSRLTVL.

The rearrangement joins TRBV19 to TRBJ1-1, with D possibly being TRBD1 (5 bases). The V end was cut by 3 bases, the J end by 4 bases, with 21 bases between. Germline loops: CDR1 LNHDA, CDR2 SQIVND (reference sequence). CDR3 length: 17 amino acids. The CDR3 protein is CASSIRETERWVTEAFF. DNA of the CDR3: TGTGCCAGTAGTATTAGGGAGACAGAAAGATGGGTCACTGAAGCTTTCTTT. The complete variable domain, with remaining parts taken from reference TRBV19 and TRBJ1-1, reads DGGITQSPKYLFRKEGQNVTLSCEQNLNHDAMYWYRQDPGQGLRLIYYSQIVNDFQKGDIAEGYSVSREKKESFPLTVTSAQKNPTAFYLCASSIRETERWVTEAFFGQGTRLTVV.

The chain is built from TRBV6-5 and TRBJ1-1; 9 positions agree with TRBD1. The CDR3 runs 14 residues. The V segment lost 7 bases and the J segment 6 bases; nucleotides outside the gene matches: 9. Germline values: CDR1 MNHEY, CDR2 SVGAGI. The CDR3 sequence is CASTRTGDNPEAFF. As DNA, the CDR3 is TGTGCCAGCACCAGGACAGGGGATAATCCTGAAGCTTTCTTT.

The chain joins TRBV28 to TRBJ1-5; D possibly corresponds to TRBD1 (5 bases). Trimming removed 3 bases from V and 0 bases from J, with 12 bases in between. The germline V gene has CDR1 MDHEN and CDR2 SYDVKM. The CDR3 loop spans 16 amino acids. CDR3 sequence (DNA): TGTGCCAGCAGTTTCGCAGGGCCCTATAGCAATCAGCCCCAGCATTTT. The encoded protein is CASSFAGPYSNQPQHF.

The V gene is TRBV6-5, the J gene TRBJ2-1; 10 bases are shared with TRBD2. This CDR3 has 16 residues. Unmatched junction bases numbered 9, after V lost 2 bases and J lost 8 bases. Germline V lookup: CDR1 MNHEY, CDR2 SVGAGI. DNA of the CDR3: TGTGCCAGCAGTTACATCCTAGCGGGAGAGTTAGATGAGCAGTTCTTC. Its translation: CASSYILAGELDEQFF.

The rearrangement uses TRBV4-1 and TRBJ1-1; maybe TRBD1 (5 bases). CDR3 length equals 15 residues. The germline CDR1 and CDR2 sequences are MGHRA and YSYEKL. The V end lost 0 bases, the J end lost 5 bases, and 13 bases lay between the germline ends. The CDR3 DNA is TGCGCCAGCAGCCAAGAGCGGGGGGTGTGGACTGAAGCTTTCTTT. Translated, it gives CASSQERGVWTEAFF.

This sequence joins TRBV6-5 and TRBJ1-1; 10 bases line up with TRBD1. The CDR3 is made up of 14 amino acids. Germline V gene sequence: CDR1 MNHEY, CDR2 SVGAGI. Unmatched junction bases numbered 2, after V lost 4 bases and J lost 3 bases. The CDR3 sequence: CASSSGQGDTEAFF. For the CDR3, the DNA is TGTGCCAGCAGTTCCGGACAGGGGGACACTGAAGCTTTCTTT.

The chain employs TRBV19 and TRBJ1-5, with 9 nucleotides matching TRBD1. Trimming at V came to 7 bases and at J to 9 bases, leaving 13 bases not matched to a gene. This CDR3 contains 15 residues. Germline V gene data show CDR1 as LNHDA and CDR2 as SQIVND (reference sequence). The DNA for the CDR3 is TGTGCCAGTAAGCCTCCGGGACAGGGCACGGGGCCCCAGCATTTT. Residues: CASKPPGQGTGPQHF.

This clone has a single count. The chain employs TRBV2 and TRBJ1-3; D is unresolved. Deletions cut 5 bases from V and 4 bases from J, with 6 bases between. This CDR3 has 12 residues. CDR1 SNHLY and CDR2 FYNNEI come from the germline V gene. CDR3 sequence: CASSRLGNTIYF. In DNA form, the CDR3 reads TGTGCCAGCAGTCGCTTGGGAAACACCATATATTTT.

The CDR3 DNA reads TGTGCCAGCAGCGTGGGACTAGCGGATAATGAGCAGTTCTTC. Amino acid sequence: CASSVGLADNEQFF. The genes are TRBV7-3 and TRBJ2-1; 11 bases map to TRBD2. The junction had 4 bases not matched to a gene; V was cut back by 5 bases and J by 7 bases. This CDR3 has 14 amino acids. From germline, CDR1 is SGHTA and CDR2 FQGTGA. Supplemented by reference TRBV7-3 and TRBJ2-1, the full variable domain reads GAGVSQTPSNKVTEKGKYVELRCDPISGHTALYWYRQSLGQGPEFLIYFQGTGAADDSGLPNDRFFAVRPEGSVSTLKIQRTERGDSAVYLCASSVGLADNEQFFGPGTRLTVL.

The chain couples TRBV28 to TRBJ1-2; D is uncertain. Germline V gene data show CDR1 as MDHEN and CDR2 as SYDVKM. V was pared by 4 bases and J by 0 bases, with 12 bases between. CDR3 length: 15 residues. In DNA, the CDR3 is TGTGCCAGCAGTTGGCGGGTGGTCACTAACTATGGCTACACCTTC. As protein: CASSWRVVTNYGYTF.

V gene TRBV5-1 combines with J gene TRBJ1-2, with TRBD1 matching 7 bases. The trim removed 4 bases at V and 6 bases at J, leaving 3 bases unmatched. Per the germline V gene, CDR1 is SGHRS and CDR2 is YFSETQ. The CDR3 sequence is 12 residues long. CDR3 sequence: CASSADRDGYTF. The CDR3, as DNA: TGCGCCAGCAGCGCCGACAGGGATGGCTACACCTTC.

The chain recombines TRBV6-5 with TRBJ1-2, with 7 bases that match TRBD1. This CDR3 contains 13 residues. Germline values: CDR1 MNHEY, CDR2 SVGAGI. With V trimmed by 6 bases and J by 1 base, 2 bases remained unmatched. The CDR3 sequence is CASRTGNNYGYTF. DNA for the CDR3: TGTGCCAGCAGGACAGGGAATAACTATGGCTACACCTTC.

This chain uses TRBV6-5 with TRBJ1-2; 9 positions match TRBD1. J gave up 8 bases and V 7 bases, and 8 bases lay outside the gene matches. Germline V CDR1 and CDR2: MNHEY, SVGAGI. CDR3 length: 13 amino acids. CDR3: CASTPGTGRGYTF. The CDR3 DNA follows: TGTGCCAGCACTCCCGGGACAGGGAGAGGCTACACCTTC.

The chain combines TRBV28 with TRBJ1-2; 7 nucleotides line up with TRBD1. CDR3 length equals 15 residues. J gave up 4 bases and V 2 bases, and 7 bases lay outside the gene matches. CDR1 MDHEN and CDR2 SYDVKM come from the germline V gene. This CDR3 is CASSLATGTVYGYTF. CDR3 bases: TGTGCCAGCAGTTTAGCTACCGGGACAGTCTATGGCTACACCTTC.

This sequence joins TRBV5-6 and TRBJ1-1; weak D call: TRBD1 (6 bases). The germline V and J ends were trimmed by 4 bases and 4 bases, with 17 bases remaining between them. Germline CDR1 reads SGHDT; CDR2 reads YYEEEE. The length of the CDR3 is 15 residues. CDR3 coding DNA: TGTGCCAGCAGCATACAGGGCAGGGGCGGCACTGAAGCTTTCTTT. Translation gives CASSIQGRGGTEAFF.

The chain uses TRBV30 and TRBJ1-6, with 7 bases aligning to TRBD1. Unmatched junction bases numbered 10, after V lost 5 bases and J lost 6 bases. CDR1 and CDR2 (germline): GTSNPN, SVGIG (reference sequence). The CDR3 length is 15 residues. The CDR3 sequence: CAWSLTGDGNSPLHF. The CDR3 DNA reads as TGTGCCTGGTCGCTCACAGGGGATGGTAATTCACCCCTCCACTTT.

J is TRBJ1-1 and V is TRBV19; no clear D gene. The CDR3 contains 12 residues. The V end was cut by 4 bases, the J end by 1 base, with 4 bases between. Per germline, CDR1 LNHDA and CDR2 SQIVND (reference sequence). CDR3: CASSNQNTEAFF. The DNA for the CDR3 is TGTGCCAGTAGTAATCAGAACACTGAAGCTTTCTTT. The full variable domain, with the rest looked up from reference TRBV19 and TRBJ1-1, is DGGITQSPKYLFRKEGQNVTLSCEQNLNHDAMYWYRQDPGQGLRLIYYSQIVNDFQKGDIAEGYSVSREKKESFPLTVTSAQKNPTAFYLCASSNQNTEAFFGQGTRLTVV.

This clone was picked up a small number of times. The V call is TRBV2, the J call TRBJ2-2; 7 nucleotides align to TRBD1. The germline CDR1 and CDR2 sequences are SNHLY and FYNNEI. Unmatched junction bases numbered 12, after V lost 7 bases and J lost 7 bases. This CDR3 region has 15 residues. The chain's CDR3 is CASKLTDRIYGELFF. CDR3 in DNA: TGTGCCAGCAAACTTACGGACAGGATCTACGGGGAGCTGTTTTTT.